The 4 T cell receptor beta chains given below trace back to one sample, sequenced in a study of T cell repertoires in cytomegalovirus infection. TCRdb re-called the reads through MiXCR, storing one row per CDR3 protein. The data show approximately 190,000 distinct CDR3 sequences, under 30% seen once. Material for sequencing was PBMCs. The receptors derive from a human donor in good health (CMV status not recorded). Some clones in this sample may be carry-over from other donors' samples.

The chain combines TRBV6-6 with TRBJ2-5; 8 bases are shared with TRBD2. The CDR3 runs to 16 residues. With V trimmed by 5 bases and J by 4 bases, 12 bases remained unmatched. Germline CDR1 reads MNHNY; CDR2 reads SVGAGI (reference sequence). The DNA for the CDR3 is TGTGCCAGCAGTCCCTCGACCCCGGCGGGAGGAGAGACCCAGTACTTC. Translation gives CASSPSTPAGGETQYF.

This chain uses TRBV5-1 with TRBJ2-5; TRBD1 agrees at 7 bases. V lost 4 bases, J lost 5 bases, and 5 bases stayed unmatched. CDR1 is SGHRS and CDR2 is YFSETQ in the germline V gene. This CDR3 region has 13 residues. The DNA of the CDR3 is TGCGCCAGCAGCAGGGACAGAGCGGAGACCCAGTACTTC. This gives the protein CASSRDRAETQYF.

This chain connects TRBV7-2 to TRBJ2-2; perhaps TRBD2 as D (6 bases). The V end was cut by 2 bases, the J end by 7 bases, with 14 bases between. The CDR3 extends over 15 amino acids. The germline V gene encodes CDR1 SGHTA and CDR2 FQGNSA. The CDR3 reads CASSLYGGVGGELFF. CDR3 sequence (DNA): TGTGCCAGCAGCTTATACGGGGGAGTAGGCGGGGAGCTGTTTTTT.

This clonotype was picked up a small number of times. This chain joins TRBV5-1 and TRBJ2-1; tentative D call: TRBD1 (6 bases). The germline V gene encodes CDR1 SGHRS and CDR2 YFSETQ. Trimming stripped 1 base from V and 5 bases from J, with 10 bases between. This CDR3 comprises 14 residues. The CDR3 nucleotides read TGCGCCAGCAGCTTGCGACAGGTGAACAATGAGCAGTTCTTC. Encoded protein: CASSLRQVNNEQFF.